A single TCR beta chain is shown here with its context. What it binds is not known. Study-wide results and limits: Greatest tumor Treg TCR overlap was with tumor naive CD4+ cells.

Treg sorting used a CD4+CD25+CD127-/low gate. In TCRdb, the 5' RACE reads were re-called with MiXCR into one record per CDR3 protein. Of about 43,000 distinct CDR3 sequences in the sample, 22% were seen once. Germline loops: CDR1 SGHRS, CDR2 YFSETQ. The CDR3 loop spans 12 amino acids. V was shortened by 4 bases and J by 3 bases, with 8 bases between the two germline ends. Source material: Tregs sorted from a lymph node. The TCR comes from a female donor with breast cancer. The chain recombines TRBV5-1 with TRBJ2-7; D not resolved. CDR3: CASSPDNYEQYF. CDR3 DNA sequence: TGCGCCAGCAGCCCAGATAACTACGAGCAGTACTTC. Full variable domain (outside the CDR3, taken from reference TRBV5-1 and TRBJ2-7): KAGVTQTPRYLIKTRGQQVTLSCSPISGHRSVSWYQQTPGQGLQFLFEYFSETQRNKGNFPGRFSGRQFSNSRSEMNVSTLELGDSALYLCASSPDNYEQYFGPGTRLTVT.